The present TCR beta chain was sequenced within a study of cytomegalovirus exposure and HLA in healthy donors. Overall study: Researchers previously reported finding 100 million or so unique TCR beta sequences from around 200 million T cells.

The study ran its PCR with 60 Vbeta and 13 Jbeta primers. The assay was immunoSEQ multiplex PCR, and TCRdb's table has in-frame clones only and misses some. Among roughly 200,000 clones, approximately 85% were seen once, and the ten largest hold approximately 2.2%. Study findings and constraints: In an earlier analysis, most TCR beta V segments were productive about 87% or about 30% of the time. In vitro, a few CMV-associated chains proved specific for CMV antigens. According to reports, the classifier identified cytomegalovirus status with high specificity and sensitivity.

With regard to this clone: Its antigen is undetermined.

Trimming cost V 4 bases and J 4 bases; bases outside gene matches: 15. The CDR3 is 18 residues long. Germline CDR1 SGHVS, CDR2 FQNEAQ. The chain uses TRBV7-8 and TRBJ1-2; 10 positions match TRBD1. This clonotype was obtained from a woman aged 45-65 years in good health and CMV-seronegative. Sequenced input: PBMCs. CDR3 residues: CASSSLRGQGKISYGYTF. In DNA form, the CDR3 reads TGTGCCAGCAGCTCGCTGCGGGGACAGGGGAAAATTTCCTATGGCTACACCTTC.